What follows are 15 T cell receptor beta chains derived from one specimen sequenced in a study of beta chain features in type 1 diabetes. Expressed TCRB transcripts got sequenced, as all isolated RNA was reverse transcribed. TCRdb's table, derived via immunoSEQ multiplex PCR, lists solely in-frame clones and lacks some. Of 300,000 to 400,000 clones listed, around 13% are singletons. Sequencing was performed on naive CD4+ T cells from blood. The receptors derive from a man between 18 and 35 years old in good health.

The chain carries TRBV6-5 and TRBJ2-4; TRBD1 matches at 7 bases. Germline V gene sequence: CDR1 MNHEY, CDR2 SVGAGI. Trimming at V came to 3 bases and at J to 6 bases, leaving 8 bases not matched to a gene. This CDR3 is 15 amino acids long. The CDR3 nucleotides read TGTGCCAGCAGTTATTTAGGACAGGCTGGAAACATTCAGTACTTC. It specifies CASSYLGQAGNIQYF.

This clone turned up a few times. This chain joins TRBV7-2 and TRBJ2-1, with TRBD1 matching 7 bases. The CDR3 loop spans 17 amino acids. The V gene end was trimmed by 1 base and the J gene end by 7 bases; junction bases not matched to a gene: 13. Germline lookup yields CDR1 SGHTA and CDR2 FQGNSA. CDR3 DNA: TGTGCCAGCAGCTTAGTTGGGGCCAGCGGCAGGGGGAATGAGCAGTTCTTC. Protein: CASSLVGASGRGNEQFF.

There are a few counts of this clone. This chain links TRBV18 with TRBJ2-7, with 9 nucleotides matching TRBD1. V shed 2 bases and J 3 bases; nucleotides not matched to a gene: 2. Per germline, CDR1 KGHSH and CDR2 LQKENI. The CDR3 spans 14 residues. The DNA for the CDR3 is TGTGCCAGCTCACCAGGACAGGGGAACTACGAGCAGTACTTC. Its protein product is CASSPGQGNYEQYF.

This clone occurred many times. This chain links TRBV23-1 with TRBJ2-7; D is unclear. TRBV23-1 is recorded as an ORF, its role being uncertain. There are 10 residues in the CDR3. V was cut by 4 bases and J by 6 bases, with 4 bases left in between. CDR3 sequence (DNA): TGCGCCAGCAGTCTTCGCGAGCAGTACTTC. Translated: CASSLREQYF.

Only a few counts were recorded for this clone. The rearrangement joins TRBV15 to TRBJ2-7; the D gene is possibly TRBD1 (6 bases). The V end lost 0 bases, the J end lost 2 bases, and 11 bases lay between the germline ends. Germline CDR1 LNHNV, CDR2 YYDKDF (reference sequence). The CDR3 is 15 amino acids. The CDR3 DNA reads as TGTGCCACCAGCAGAGACAGGGGCAGACCCTACGAGCAGTACTTC. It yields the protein CATSRDRGRPYEQYF.

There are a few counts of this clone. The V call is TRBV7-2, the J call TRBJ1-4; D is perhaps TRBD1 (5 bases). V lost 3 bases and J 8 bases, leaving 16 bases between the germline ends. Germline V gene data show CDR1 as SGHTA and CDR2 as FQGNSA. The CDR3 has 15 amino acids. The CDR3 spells CASSLWGHIQEKLFF. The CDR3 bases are TGTGCCAGCAGCTTGTGGGGCCATATACAGGAAAAACTGTTTTTT.

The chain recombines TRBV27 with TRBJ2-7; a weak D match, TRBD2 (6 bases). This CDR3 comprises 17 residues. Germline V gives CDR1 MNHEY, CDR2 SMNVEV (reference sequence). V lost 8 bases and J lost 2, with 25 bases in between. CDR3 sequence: CASRHTSTGAKAYEQYF. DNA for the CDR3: TGTGCCAGCCGACACACCTCAACGGGAGCAAAGGCCTACGAGCAGTACTTC.

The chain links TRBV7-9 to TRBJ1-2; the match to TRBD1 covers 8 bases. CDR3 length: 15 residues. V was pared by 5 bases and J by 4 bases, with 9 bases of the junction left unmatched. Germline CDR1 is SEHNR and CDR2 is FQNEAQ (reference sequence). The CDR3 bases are TGTGCCAGCAGCGCCCGGACAGGGAGCACCTATGGCTACACCTTC. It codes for CASSARTGSTYGYTF.

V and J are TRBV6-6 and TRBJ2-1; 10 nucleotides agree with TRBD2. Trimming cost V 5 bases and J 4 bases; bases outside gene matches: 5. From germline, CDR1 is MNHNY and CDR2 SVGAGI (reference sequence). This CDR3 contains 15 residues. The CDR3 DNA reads TGTGCCAGCAGTCCAGGGACTAGCGTTTACAATGAGCAGTTCTTC. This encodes CASSPGTSVYNEQFF.

CDR3 DNA sequence: TGCGCCAGCAGCCAAGGTTTCGGGGGCTACACCTTC. It encodes CASSQGFGGYTF. This chain joins TRBV4-3 and TRBJ1-2; D remains unclear. Deletions cut 1 base from V and 8 bases from J, with 8 bases between. The CDR3 has 12 amino acids. Germline V gene sequence: CDR1 LGHNA, CDR2 YSLEER.

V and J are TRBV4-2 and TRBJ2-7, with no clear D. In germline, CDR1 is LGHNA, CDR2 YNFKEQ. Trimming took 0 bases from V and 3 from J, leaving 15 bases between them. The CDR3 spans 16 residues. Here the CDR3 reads CASSQELVHRYYEQYF. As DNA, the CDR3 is TGTGCCAGCAGCCAAGAATTGGTACACCGATACTACGAGCAGTACTTC.

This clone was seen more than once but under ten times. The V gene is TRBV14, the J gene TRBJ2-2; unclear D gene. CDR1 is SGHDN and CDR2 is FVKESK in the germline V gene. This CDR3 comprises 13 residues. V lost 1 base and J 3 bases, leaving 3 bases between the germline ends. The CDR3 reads CASSQAYTGELFF. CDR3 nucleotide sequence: TGTGCCAGCAGCCAAGCATACACCGGGGAGCTGTTTTTT.

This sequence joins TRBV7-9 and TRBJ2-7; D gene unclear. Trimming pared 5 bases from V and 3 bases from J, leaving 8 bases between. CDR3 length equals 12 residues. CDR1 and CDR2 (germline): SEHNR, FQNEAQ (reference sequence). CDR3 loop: CASSPPGYEQYF. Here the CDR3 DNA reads TGTGCCAGCAGCCCCCCGGGCTACGAGCAGTACTTC.

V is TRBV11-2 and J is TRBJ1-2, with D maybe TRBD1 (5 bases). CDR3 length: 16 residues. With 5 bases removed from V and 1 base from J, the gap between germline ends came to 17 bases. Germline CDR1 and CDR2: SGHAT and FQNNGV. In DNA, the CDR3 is TGTGCCAGCAGCGACCCCGGGACTCAGGTTAACTATGGCTACACCTTC. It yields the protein CASSDPGTQVNYGYTF.

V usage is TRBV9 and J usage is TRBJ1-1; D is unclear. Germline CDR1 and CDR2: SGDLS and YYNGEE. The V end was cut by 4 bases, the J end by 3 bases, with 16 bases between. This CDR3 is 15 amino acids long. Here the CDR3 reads CASSLRSRMDTEAFF. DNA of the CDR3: TGTGCCAGCAGCCTACGGTCGAGAATGGACACTGAAGCTTTCTTT.